Each of the 5 T cell receptor beta chains below was sequenced from the same sample in a study of technical replicates of blood from a few donors. Profiling relied on immunoSEQ multiplex PCR, and the TCRdb table lists in-frame clones only, not all of them. The table lists fewer than 85,000 clones, 85% to 95% of them singletons. The sequencing sample was made of T cells isolated from PBMCs. The receptors stem from a human donor in good health.

The chain has TRBV28 and TRBJ1-2; D gene unclear. Between the trimmed V and J ends, which lost 8 bases and 4 bases, there was a span of 17 bases. The CDR3 is made up of 14 amino acids. Germline-derived CDR1 and CDR2 are MDHEN and SYDVKM. The CDR3: CASSPADTTYGYTF. For the CDR3, the DNA is TGTGCCAGCTCCCCCGCGGATACTACCTATGGCTACACCTTC.

This clone is a singleton in its sample. This rearrangement joins TRBV5-1 to TRBJ2-1, with D unresolved. The CDR3 runs 12 residues. V lost 1 base to trimming and J lost 7 bases, with 6 bases between them. Germline V CDR1 and CDR2: SGHRS, YFSETQ. CDR3 bases: TGCGCCAGCAGCTTGATAGAAAATGAGCAGTTCTTC. As protein: CASSLIENEQFF.

The V gene is TRBV5-6, the J gene TRBJ2-3; 7 bases align to TRBD1. The CDR3 length is 15 residues. The V segment lost 3 bases and the J segment 8 bases; nucleotides outside the gene matches: 12. Looked up from germline, CDR1 is SGHDT and CDR2 is YYEEEE. CDR3 loop: CASSSFDRDNRTQYF. The CDR3 nucleotides read TGTGCCAGCAGCTCATTCGACAGGGACAATCGTACGCAGTATTTT. Full variable domain (outside the CDR3, taken from reference TRBV5-6 and TRBJ2-3): DAGVTQSPTHLIKTRGQQVTLRCSPKSGHDTVSWYQQALGQGPQFIFQYYEEEERQRGNFPDRFSGHQFPNYSSELNVNALLLGDSALYLCASSSFDRDNRTQYFGPGTRLTVL.

The count of this clone is one. The gene calls are TRBV6-5 and TRBJ2-1; maybe TRBD2 (5 bases). Trimming pared 4 bases from V and 7 bases from J, leaving 17 bases between. This CDR3 comprises 15 residues. CDR1 is MNHEY, CDR2 SVGAGI, per germline. The CDR3 DNA sequence: TGTGCCAGCAGTTGGCATCTTGCGGGCATAAATGAGCAGTTCTTC. This codes for CASSWHLAGINEQFF.

This chain uses TRBV7-6 with TRBJ2-3; TRBD2 aligns across 9 bases. CDR3 length: 20 amino acids. The germline V gene has CDR1 SGHVS and CDR2 FNYEAQ. V shed 1 base, J shed 2 bases, and the junction held 16 bases outside the gene matches. CDR3 sequence: CASSLVASFLAGAPTDTQYF. The CDR3 nucleotides are TGTGCCAGCAGCTTAGTGGCTTCTTTTTTAGCGGGAGCTCCCACAGATACGCAGTATTTT.